The entry below describes one T cell receptor (beta chain). The data originate from a study of blood T cell repertoires in COVID-19. About the research overall: The United States, Italy and Spain were the sources of the acute and convalescent COVID-19 samples. T cells, B-cell-depleted T cells, or PBMCs provided the cDNA or gDNA that served as material.

The CDR3 extends over 13 amino acids. Looked up from germline, CDR1 is MGHRA and CDR2 is YSYEKL. V was pared by 1 base and J by 8 bases, with 9 bases between. Authors' analysis steps: Scientists estimated how many nucleated cells there were by amplifying reference gene primers. Some clones are missing from TCRdb's copy, which holds only in-frame ones; the method was immunoSEQ multiplex PCR. V, J and clone size are taken as reported in that table, and D and trimming were inferred from the DNA itself. The data hold under 150,000 clones, with about 79% observed a single time. The chain couples TRBV4-1 to TRBJ2-1; D gene unclear. The receptor was isolated from a woman aged 80 or over with active or convalescent COVID-19. The specimen was peripheral blood. The CDR3 reads CASSQGSGYEQFF. The CDR3 DNA is TGCGCCAGCAGCCAAGGTTCGGGTTATGAGCAGTTCTTC.